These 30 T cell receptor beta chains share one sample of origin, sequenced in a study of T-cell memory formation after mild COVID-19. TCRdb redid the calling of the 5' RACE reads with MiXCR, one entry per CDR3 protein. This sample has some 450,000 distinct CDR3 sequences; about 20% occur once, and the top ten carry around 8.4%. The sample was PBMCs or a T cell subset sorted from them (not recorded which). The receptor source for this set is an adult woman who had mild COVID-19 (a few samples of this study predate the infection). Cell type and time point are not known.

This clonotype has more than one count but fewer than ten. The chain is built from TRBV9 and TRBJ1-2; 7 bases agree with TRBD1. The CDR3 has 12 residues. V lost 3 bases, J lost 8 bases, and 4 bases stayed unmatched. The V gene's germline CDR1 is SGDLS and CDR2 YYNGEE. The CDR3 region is CASSEGALGYTF. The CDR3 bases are TGTGCCAGCAGCGAGGGGGCTCTAGGCTACACCTTC.

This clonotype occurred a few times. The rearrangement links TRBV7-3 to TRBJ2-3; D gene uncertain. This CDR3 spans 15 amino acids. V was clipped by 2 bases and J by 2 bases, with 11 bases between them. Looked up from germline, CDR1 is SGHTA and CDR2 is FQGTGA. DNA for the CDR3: TGTGCCAGCAGCTTAGACCGGTTTCTCACAGATACGCAGTATTTT. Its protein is CASSLDRFLTDTQYF.

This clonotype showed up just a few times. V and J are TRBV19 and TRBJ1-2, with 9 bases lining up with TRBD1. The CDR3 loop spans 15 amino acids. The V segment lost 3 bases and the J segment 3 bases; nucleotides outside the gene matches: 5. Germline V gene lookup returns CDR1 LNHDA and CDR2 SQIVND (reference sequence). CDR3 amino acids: CASSIGTGNDYGYTF. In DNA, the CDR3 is TGTGCCAGTAGTATCGGGACAGGGAACGACTATGGCTACACCTTC.

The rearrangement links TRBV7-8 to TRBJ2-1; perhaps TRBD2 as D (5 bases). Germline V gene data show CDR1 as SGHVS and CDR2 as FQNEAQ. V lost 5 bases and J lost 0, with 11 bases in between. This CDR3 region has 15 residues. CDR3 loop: CASSPRVSSYNEQFF. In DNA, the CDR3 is TGTGCCAGCAGCCCGCGGGTGAGCTCCTACAATGAGCAGTTCTTC. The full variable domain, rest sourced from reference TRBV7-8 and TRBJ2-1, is GAGVSQSPRYKVAKRGQDVALRCDPISGHVSLFWYQQALGQGPEFLTYFQNEAQLDKSGLPSDRFFAERPEGSVSTLKIQRTQQEDSAVYLCASSPRVSSYNEQFFGPGTRLTVL.

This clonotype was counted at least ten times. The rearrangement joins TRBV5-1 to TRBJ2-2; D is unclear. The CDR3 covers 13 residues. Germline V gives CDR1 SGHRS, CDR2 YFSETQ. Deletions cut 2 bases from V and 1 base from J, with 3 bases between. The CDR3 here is CASSFENTGELFF. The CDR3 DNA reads TGCGCCAGCAGCTTTGAGAACACCGGGGAGCTGTTTTTT. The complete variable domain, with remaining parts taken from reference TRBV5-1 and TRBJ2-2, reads KAGVTQTPRYLIKTRGQQVTLSCSPISGHRSVSWYQQTPGQGLQFLFEYFSETQRNKGNFPGRFSGRQFSNSRSEMNVSTLELGDSALYLCASSFENTGELFFGEGSRLTVL.

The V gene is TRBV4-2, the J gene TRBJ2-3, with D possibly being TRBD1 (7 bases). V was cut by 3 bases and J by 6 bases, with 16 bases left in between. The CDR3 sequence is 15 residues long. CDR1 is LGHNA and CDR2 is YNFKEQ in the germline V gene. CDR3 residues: CASSHREDRPDTQYF. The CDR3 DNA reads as TGTGCCAGCAGCCACAGGGAGGACAGGCCGGATACGCAGTATTTT.

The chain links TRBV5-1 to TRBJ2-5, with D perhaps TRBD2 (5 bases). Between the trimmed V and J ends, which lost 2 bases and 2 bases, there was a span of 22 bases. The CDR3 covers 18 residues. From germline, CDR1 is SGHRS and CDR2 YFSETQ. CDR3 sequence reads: CASSLGSLAAASQETQYF. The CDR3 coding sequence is TGCGCCAGCAGCTTAGGCTCCCTAGCCGCCGCCTCTCAAGAGACCCAGTACTTC.

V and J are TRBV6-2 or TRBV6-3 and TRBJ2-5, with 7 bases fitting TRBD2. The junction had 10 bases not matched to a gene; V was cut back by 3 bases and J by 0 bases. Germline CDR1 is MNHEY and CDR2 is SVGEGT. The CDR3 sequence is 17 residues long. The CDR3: CASSYSAGESYQETQYF. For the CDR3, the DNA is TGTGCCAGCAGTTATTCTGCGGGAGAGTCGTACCAAGAGACCCAGTACTTC.

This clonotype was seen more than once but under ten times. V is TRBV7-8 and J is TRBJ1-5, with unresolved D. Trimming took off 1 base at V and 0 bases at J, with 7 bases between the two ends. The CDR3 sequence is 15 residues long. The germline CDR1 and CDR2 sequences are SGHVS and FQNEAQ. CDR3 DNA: TGTGCCAGCAGCTTAGAAGTAAATAGCAATCAGCCCCAGCATTTT. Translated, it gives CASSLEVNSNQPQHF.

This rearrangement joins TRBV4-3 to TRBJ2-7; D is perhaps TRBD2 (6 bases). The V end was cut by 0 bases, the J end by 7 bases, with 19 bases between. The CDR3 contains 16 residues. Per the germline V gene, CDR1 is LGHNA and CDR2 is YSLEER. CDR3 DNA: TGCGCCAGCAGCCAAGATCTAGGCTCGCCCCGGGAGGAGCAGTACTTC. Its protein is CASSQDLGSPREEQYF.

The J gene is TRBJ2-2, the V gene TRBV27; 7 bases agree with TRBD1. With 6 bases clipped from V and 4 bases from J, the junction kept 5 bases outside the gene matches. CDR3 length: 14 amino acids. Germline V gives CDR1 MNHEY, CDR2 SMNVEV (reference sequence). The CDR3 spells CASRTGPSTGELFF. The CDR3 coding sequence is TGTGCCAGCAGGACAGGGCCGAGCACCGGGGAGCTGTTTTTT.

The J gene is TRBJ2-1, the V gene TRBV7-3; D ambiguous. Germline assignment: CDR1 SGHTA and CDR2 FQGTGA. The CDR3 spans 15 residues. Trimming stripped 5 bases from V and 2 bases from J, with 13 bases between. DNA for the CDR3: TGTGCCAGCAGCCTCATCGGCGGTACCTACAATGAGCAGTTCTTC. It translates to CASSLIGGTYNEQFF.

Written as DNA, the CDR3 is TGCGCCAGCAGGCGGGCGGAGAACACTGAAGCTTTCTTT. Amino acids: CASRRAENTEAFF. This chain links TRBV5-1 with TRBJ1-1; D not resolved. Germline V gives CDR1 SGHRS, CDR2 YFSETQ. V gave up 5 bases and J gave up 1 base, with 9 bases separating them. CDR3 length: 13 amino acids.

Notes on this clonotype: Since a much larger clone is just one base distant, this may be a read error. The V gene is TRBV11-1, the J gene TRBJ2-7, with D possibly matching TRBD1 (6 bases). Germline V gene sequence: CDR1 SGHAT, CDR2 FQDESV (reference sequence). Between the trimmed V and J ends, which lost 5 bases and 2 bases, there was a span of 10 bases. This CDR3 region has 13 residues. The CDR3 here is CASSPDSPYEQYF. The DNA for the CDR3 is TGTGCCAGCAGCCCGGACAGCCCCTACGAGCAGTACTTC. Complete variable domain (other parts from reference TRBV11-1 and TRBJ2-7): EAEVAQSPRYKITEKSQAVAFWCDPISGHATLYWYRQILGQGPELLVQFQDESVVDDSQLPKDRFSAERLKGVDSTLKIQPAELGDSAMYLCASSPDSPYEQYFGPGTRLTVT.

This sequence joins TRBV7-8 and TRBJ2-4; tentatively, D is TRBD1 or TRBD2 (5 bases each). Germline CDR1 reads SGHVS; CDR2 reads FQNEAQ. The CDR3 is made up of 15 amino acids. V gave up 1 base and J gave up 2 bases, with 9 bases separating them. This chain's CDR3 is CASSLEQGPKNIQYF. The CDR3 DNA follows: TGTGCCAGCAGCTTAGAGCAGGGACCCAAAAACATTCAGTACTTC. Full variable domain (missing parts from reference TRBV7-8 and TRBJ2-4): GAGVSQSPRYKVAKRGQDVALRCDPISGHVSLFWYQQALGQGPEFLTYFQNEAQLDKSGLPSDRFFAERPEGSVSTLKIQRTQQEDSAVYLCASSLEQGPKNIQYFGAGTRLSVL.

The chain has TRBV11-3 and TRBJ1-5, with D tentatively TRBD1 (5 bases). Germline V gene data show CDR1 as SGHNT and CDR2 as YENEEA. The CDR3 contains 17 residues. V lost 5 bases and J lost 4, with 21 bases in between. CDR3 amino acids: CASSPQGPGRANQPQHF. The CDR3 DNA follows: TGTGCCAGCAGCCCCCAAGGCCCAGGGAGGGCAAATCAGCCCCAGCATTTT. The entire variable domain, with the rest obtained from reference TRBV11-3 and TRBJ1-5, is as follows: EAGVVQSPRYKIIEKKQPVAFWCNPISGHNTLYWYLQNLGQGPELLIRYENEEAVDDSQLPKDRFSAERLKGVDSTLKIQPAELGDSAVYLCASSPQGPGRANQPQHFGDGTRLSIL.

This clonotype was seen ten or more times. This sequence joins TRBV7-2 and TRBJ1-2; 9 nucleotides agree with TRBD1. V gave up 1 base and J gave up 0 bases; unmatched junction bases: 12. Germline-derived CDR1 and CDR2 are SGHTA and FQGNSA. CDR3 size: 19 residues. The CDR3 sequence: CASSLVVGTGITANYGYTF. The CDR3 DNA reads TGTGCCAGCAGCTTAGTTGTAGGGACAGGGATAACAGCTAACTATGGCTACACCTTC.

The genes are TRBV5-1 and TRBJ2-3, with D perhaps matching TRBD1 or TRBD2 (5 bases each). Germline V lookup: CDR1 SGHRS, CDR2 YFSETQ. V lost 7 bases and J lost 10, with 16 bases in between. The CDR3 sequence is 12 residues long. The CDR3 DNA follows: TGCGCCAGCGGAGGACATCCAGGATCGCAGTATTTT. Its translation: CASGGHPGSQYF.

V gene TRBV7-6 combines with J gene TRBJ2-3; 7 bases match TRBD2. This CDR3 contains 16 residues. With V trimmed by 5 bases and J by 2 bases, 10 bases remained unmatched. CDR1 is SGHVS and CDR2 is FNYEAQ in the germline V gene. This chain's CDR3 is CASSRSGTGNTDTQYF. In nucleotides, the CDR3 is TGTGCCAGCAGCCGAAGCGGGACTGGCAACACAGATACGCAGTATTTT.

CDR3 in DNA: TGTGCCAGCAGTAAACAACAGGGGATGAACACTGAAGCTTTCTTT. This gives the protein CASSKQQGMNTEAFF. The chain has TRBV6-1 and TRBJ1-1; 7 bases map to TRBD1. The CDR3 loop spans 15 amino acids. The J segment lost 0 bases and the V segment lost 5 bases, leaving 6 bases of the junction unmatched. CDR1 MNHNS and CDR2 SASEGT come from the germline V gene.

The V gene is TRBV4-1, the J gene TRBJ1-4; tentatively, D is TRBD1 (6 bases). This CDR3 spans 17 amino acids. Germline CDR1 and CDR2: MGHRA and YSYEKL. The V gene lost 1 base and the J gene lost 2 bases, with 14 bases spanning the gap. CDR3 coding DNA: TGCGCCAGCAGCCAAGGGGACACGGCTGGGACTAATGAAAAACTGTTTTTT. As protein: CASSQGDTAGTNEKLFF.

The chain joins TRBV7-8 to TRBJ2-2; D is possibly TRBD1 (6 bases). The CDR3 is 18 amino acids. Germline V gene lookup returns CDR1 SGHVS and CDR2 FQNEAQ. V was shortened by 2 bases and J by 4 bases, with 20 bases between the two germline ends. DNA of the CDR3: TGTGCCAGCAGCTTAACCTCAGTGATAACAGGGTTCACCGGGGAGCTGTTTTTT. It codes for CASSLTSVITGFTGELFF.

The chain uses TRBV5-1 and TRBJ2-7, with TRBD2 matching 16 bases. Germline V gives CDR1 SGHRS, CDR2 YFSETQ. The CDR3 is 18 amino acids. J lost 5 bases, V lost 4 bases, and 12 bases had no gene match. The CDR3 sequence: CASSPTPGLAGGPNEQYF. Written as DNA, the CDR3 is TGCGCCAGCAGCCCGACTCCGGGACTAGCGGGAGGGCCCAACGAGCAGTACTTC.

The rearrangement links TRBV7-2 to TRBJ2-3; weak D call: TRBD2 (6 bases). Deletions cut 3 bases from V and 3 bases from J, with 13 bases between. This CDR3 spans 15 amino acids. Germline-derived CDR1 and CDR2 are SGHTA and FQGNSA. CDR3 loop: CASSLRRERTDTQYF. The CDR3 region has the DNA TGTGCCAGCAGCTTGAGGCGGGAAAGGACAGATACGCAGTATTTT. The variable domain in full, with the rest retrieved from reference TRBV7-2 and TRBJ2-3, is GAGVSQSPSNKVTEKGKDVELRCDPISGHTALYWYRQSLGQGLEFLIYFQGNSAPDKSGLPSDRFSAERTGGSVSTLTIQRTQQEDSAVYLCASSLRRERTDTQYFGPGTRLTVL.

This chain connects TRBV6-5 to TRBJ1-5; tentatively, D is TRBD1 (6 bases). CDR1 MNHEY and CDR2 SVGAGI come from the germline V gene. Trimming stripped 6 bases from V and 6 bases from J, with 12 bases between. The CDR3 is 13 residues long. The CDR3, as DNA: TGTGCCAGCAGGGGGGGGCAGCGTCAGCCCCAGCATTTT. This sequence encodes CASRGGQRQPQHF.

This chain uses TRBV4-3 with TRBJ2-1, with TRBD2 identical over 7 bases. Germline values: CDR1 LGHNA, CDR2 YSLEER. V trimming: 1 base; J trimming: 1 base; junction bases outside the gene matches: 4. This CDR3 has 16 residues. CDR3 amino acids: CASSQGHGRSYNEQFF. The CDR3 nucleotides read TGCGCCAGCAGCCAAGGGCACGGGAGGTCCTACAATGAGCAGTTCTTC.

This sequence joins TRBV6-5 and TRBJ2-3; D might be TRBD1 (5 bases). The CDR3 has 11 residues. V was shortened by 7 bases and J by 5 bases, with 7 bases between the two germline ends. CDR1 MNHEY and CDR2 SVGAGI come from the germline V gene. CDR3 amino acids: CASNRGDTQYF. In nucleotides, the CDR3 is TGTGCCAGCAATAGGGGAGATACGCAGTATTTT.

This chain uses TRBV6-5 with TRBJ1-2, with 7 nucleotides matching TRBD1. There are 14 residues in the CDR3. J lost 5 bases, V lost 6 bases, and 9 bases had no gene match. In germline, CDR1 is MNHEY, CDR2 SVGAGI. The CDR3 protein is CASSPRGGAYGYTF. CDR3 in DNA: TGTGCCAGCAGCCCCAGGGGGGGGGCTTATGGCTACACCTTC.

Here the CDR3 reads CASSFRSGRAAEETQYF. Here the CDR3 DNA reads TGTGCCAGCAGTTTCAGGTCCGGGAGAGCTGCCGAAGAGACCCAGTACTTC. The gene calls are TRBV28 and TRBJ2-5; a possible D gene is TRBD2 (6 bases). The V end was cut by 3 bases, the J end by 3 bases, with 20 bases between. The germline gives CDR1 MDHEN, CDR2 SYDVKM. The CDR3 spans 17 residues.

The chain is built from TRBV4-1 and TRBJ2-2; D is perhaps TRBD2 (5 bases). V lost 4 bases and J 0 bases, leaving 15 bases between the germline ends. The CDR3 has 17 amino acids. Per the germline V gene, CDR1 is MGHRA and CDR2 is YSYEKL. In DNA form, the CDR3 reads TGCGCCAGCAGCCGGGATGAACTAGGCCCGAACACCGGGGAGCTGTTTTTT. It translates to CASSRDELGPNTGELFF.